This TCR beta chain was obtained from a study of CXCR3-negative and CXCR3-positive naive CD8 T cells. The TRB libraries of cDNA were built by UMI-labeled 5' RACE. Each CDR3 protein gets one entry in TCRdb, which reprocessed the 5' RACE reads and gives no DNA. The table for this sample gives roughly 130,000 distinct CDR3 sequences. The sorter processed each CD8+ T cell subset in triplicate at some 300,000 cells apiece. A CD45RO-CCR7+CD27+CD95- phenotype identified naive CD8+ T cells. General study findings and limits: Diversity was high in both naive subsets and much lower in memory cells. Compared with CXCR3-negative naive cells, CXCR3-positive naive cells showed more hydrophobic TRB CDR3s.

The CDR3 loop spans 14 amino acids. The germline V gene has CDR1 SEHNR and CDR2 FQNEAQ (reference sequence). Regarding this clonotype: What it recognizes is unknown.

V usage is TRBV7-9 and J usage is TRBJ2-5; without DNA, the TCRdb call of TRBD1 cannot be checked. Sequencing was performed on naive CXCR3+ CD8+ T cells from blood. Subset reported: CD45RO-CCR7+CD27+CD95- naive CD8+ T cells expressing CXCR3 (TNR3+). The sequence derives from a human donor in good health. Some clones in this sample may be carry-over from other donors' samples. The CDR3 sequence: CASSSNRRPETQYF. The variable domain in full, completed from reference TRBV7-9 and TRBJ2-5, reads DTGVSQNPRHKITKRGQNVTFRCDPISEHNRLYWYRQTLGQGPEFLTYFQNEAQLEKSRLLSDRFSAERPKGSFSTLEIQRTEQGDSAMYLCASSSNRRPETQYFGPGTRLLVL.